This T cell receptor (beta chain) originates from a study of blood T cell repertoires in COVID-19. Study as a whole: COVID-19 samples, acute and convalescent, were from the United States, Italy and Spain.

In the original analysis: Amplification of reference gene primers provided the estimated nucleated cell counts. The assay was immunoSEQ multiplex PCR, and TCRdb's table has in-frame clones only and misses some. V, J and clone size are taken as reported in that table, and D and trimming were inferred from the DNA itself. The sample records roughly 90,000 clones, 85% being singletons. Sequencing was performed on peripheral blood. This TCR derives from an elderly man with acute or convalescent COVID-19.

The CDR3 sequence is CASSLARDHNEQFF. CDR3 in DNA: TGTGCCAGCAGCTTAGCGCGGGACCACAATGAGCAGTTCTTC. The chain joins TRBV7-9 to TRBJ2-1, with D possibly being TRBD2 (6 bases). Germline CDR1 SEHNR, CDR2 FQNEAQ (reference sequence). The CDR3 runs 14 residues. Deletions cut 0 bases from V and 5 bases from J, with 8 bases between.